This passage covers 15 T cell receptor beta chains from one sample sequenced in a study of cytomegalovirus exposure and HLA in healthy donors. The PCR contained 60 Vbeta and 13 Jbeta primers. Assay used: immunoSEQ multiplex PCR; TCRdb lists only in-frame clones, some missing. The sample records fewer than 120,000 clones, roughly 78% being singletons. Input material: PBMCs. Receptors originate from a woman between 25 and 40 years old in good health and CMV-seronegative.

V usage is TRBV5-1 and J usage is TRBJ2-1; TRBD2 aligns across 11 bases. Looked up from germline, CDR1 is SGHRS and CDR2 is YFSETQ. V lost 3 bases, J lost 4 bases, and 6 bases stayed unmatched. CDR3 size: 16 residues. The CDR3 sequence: CASSYRGTSGYNEQFF. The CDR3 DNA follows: TGCGCCAGCAGCTACCGGGGGACTAGCGGTTACAATGAGCAGTTCTTC.

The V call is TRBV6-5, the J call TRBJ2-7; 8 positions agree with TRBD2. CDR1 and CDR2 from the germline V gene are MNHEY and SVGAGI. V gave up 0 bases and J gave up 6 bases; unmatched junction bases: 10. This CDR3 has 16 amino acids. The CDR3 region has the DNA TGTGCCAGCAGTTACTCGTTCTCGGGAGGGCCTGTCGAGCAGTACTTC. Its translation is CASSYSFSGGPVEQYF.

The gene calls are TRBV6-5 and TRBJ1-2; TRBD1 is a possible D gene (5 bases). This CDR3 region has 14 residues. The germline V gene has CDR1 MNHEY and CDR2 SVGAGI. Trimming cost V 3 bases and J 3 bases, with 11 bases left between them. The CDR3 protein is CASSYTGEDYGYTF. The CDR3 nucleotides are TGTGCCAGCAGTTATACAGGAGAGGACTATGGCTACACCTTC.

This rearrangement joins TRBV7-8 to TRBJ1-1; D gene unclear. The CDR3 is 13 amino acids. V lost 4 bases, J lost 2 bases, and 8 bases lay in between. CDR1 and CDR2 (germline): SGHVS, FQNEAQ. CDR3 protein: CASSSILNTEAFF. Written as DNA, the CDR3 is TGTGCCAGCAGCTCGATTCTAAACACTGAAGCTTTCTTT.

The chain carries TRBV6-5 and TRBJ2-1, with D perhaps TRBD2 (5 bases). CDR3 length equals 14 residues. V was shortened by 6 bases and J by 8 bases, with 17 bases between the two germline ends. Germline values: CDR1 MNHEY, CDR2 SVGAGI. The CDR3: CASSLNPSPHEQFF. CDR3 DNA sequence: TGTGCCAGCAGCCTCAACCCTAGCCCCCATGAGCAGTTCTTC.

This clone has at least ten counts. The DNA of the CDR3 is TGTGCCAGCTCACTCCTAGCGGGACAGCGGGACTATGGCTACACCTTC. The encoded protein is CASSLLAGQRDYGYTF. This chain joins TRBV18 and TRBJ1-2; 7 positions match TRBD1. Germline V gene data show CDR1 as KGHSH and CDR2 as LQKENI. This CDR3 region has 16 residues. Trimming at V came to 4 bases and at J to 3 bases, leaving 11 bases not matched to a gene.

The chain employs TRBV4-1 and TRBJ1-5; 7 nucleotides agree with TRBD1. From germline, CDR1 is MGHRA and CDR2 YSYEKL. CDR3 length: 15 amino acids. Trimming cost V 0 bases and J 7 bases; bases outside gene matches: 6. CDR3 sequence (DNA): TGCGCCAGCAGCCAAGAGGGACAGATGAGGCAGCCCCAGCATTTT. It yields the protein CASSQEGQMRQPQHF.

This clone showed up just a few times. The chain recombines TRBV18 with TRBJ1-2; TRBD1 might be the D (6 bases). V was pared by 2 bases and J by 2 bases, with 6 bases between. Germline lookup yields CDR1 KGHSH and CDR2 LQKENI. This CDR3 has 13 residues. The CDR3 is CASSPGQNYGYTF. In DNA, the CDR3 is TGTGCCAGCTCACCAGGACAGAACTATGGCTACACCTTC.

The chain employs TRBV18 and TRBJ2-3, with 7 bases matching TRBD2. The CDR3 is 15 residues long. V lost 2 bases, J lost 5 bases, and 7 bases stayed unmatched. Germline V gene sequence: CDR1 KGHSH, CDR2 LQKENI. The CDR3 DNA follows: TGTGCCAGCTCACCAGCGGGAGTGGTAGAAGATACGCAGTATTTT. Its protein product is CASSPAGVVEDTQYF.

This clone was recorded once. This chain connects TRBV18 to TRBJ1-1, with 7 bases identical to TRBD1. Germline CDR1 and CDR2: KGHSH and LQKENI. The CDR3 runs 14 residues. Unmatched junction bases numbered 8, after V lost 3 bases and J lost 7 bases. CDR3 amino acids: CASSPLQGGNEAFF. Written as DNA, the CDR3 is TGTGCCAGCTCACCTTTGCAGGGGGGCAATGAAGCTTTCTTT. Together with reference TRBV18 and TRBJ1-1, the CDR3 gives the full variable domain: NAGVMQNPRHLVRRRGQEARLRCSPMKGHSHVYWYRQLPEEGLKFMVYLQKENIIDESGMPKERFSAEFPKEGPSILRIQQVVRGDSAAYFCASSPLQGGNEAFFGQGTRLTVV.

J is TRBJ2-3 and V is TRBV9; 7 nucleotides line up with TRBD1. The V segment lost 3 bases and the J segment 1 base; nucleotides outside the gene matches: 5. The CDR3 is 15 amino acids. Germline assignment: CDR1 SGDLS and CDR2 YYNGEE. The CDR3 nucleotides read TGTGCCAGCAGCGACGACAGGGATGGCACAGATACGCAGTATTTT. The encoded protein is CASSDDRDGTDTQYF.

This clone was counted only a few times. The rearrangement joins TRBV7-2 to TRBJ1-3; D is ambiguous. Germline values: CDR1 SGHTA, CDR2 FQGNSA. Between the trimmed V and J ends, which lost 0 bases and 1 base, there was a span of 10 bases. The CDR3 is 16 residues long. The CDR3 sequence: CASSLATLSSGNTIYF. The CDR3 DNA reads TGTGCCAGCAGCTTAGCCACTCTATCATCTGGAAACACCATATATTTT.

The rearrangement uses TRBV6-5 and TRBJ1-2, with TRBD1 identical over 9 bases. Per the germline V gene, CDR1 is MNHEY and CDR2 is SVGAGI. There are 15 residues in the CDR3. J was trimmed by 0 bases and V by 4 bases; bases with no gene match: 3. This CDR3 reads CASSWDRDSNYGYTF. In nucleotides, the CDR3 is TGTGCCAGCAGTTGGGACAGGGATTCTAACTATGGCTACACCTTC.

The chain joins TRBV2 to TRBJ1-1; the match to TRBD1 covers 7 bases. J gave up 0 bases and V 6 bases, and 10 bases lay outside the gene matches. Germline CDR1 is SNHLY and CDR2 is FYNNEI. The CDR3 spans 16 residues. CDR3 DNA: TGTGCCAGCAGGGAAATTATGACAGGGATGAACACTGAAGCTTTCTTT. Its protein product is CASREIMTGMNTEAFF.

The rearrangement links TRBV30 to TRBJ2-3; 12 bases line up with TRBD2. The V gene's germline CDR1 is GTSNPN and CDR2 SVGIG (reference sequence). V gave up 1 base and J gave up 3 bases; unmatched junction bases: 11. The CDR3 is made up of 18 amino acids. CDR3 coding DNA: TGTGCCTGGAGTGGGGGTCTAGCGGGAGGGGGTTGGACAGATACGCAGTATTTT. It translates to CAWSGGLAGGGWTDTQYF.